Following are 32 T cell receptor beta chains from one sample sequenced in a study of CD8+CD57+ T cells in acquired aplastic anemia. By flow cytometry, patients selected for sequencing had shown an expansion of CD8+CD57+ cells. Genomic DNA templated the TCR beta VDJ and CDR3 profiling. TCRdb re-called the reads through MiXCR, storing one row per CDR3 protein. The table lists 150,000 to 200,000 distinct CDR3 sequences, about 70% of them singletons. The material sequenced was sorted CD4+, CD8+, or CD8+CD57+ T cells (not recorded which) from PBMCs. These receptors all stem from a human donor with aplastic anemia.

The J gene is TRBJ2-3, the V gene TRBV7-2; 14 nucleotides align to TRBD2. V lost 3 bases to trimming and J lost 6 bases; unmatched junction nucleotides: 8. The germline V gene encodes CDR1 SGHTA and CDR2 FQGNSA. This CDR3 has 17 residues. As DNA, the CDR3 is TGTGCCAGCAGCTTGGGGCCGGGACTAGCGGGAGTGGATACGCAGTATTTT. Protein product: CASSLGPGLAGVDTQYF.

In this sample, this clonotype turned up a few times. The V call is TRBV20-1, the J call TRBJ1-5, with D uncertain. Trimming took 0 bases from V and 9 from J, leaving 15 bases between them. In germline, CDR1 is DFQATT, CDR2 SNEGSKA (reference sequence). The CDR3 spans 14 residues. CDR3 region: CSARDGSEEWPQHF. The CDR3 DNA reads TGCAGTGCTAGAGATGGGTCGGAAGAATGGCCCCAGCATTTT.

The chain employs TRBV5-6 and TRBJ2-7, with D hard to call. Per the germline V gene, CDR1 is SGHDT and CDR2 is YYEEEE. V was clipped by 4 bases and J by 5 bases, with 16 bases between them. The CDR3 covers 14 residues. The CDR3 spells CASSLPDRADEQYF. CDR3 bases: TGTGCCAGCAGCCTACCGGACCGAGCCGACGAGCAGTACTTC.

The rearrangement links TRBV7-9 to TRBJ2-1; D may be TRBD2 (6 bases). Deletions cut 4 bases from V and 7 bases from J, with 14 bases between. Germline values: CDR1 SEHNR, CDR2 FQNEAQ (reference sequence). CDR3 length equals 14 residues. As DNA, the CDR3 is TGTGCCAGCAGCTCAGCCGCTAGCGCAAATGAGCAGTTCTTC. Translation gives CASSSAASANEQFF.

This chain uses TRBV10-3 with TRBJ2-7; 14 nucleotides align to TRBD2. V lost 5 bases to trimming and J lost 9 bases; unmatched junction nucleotides: 9. This CDR3 is 15 amino acids long. The germline gives CDR1 ENHRY, CDR2 SYGVKD. The CDR3 spells CAISSGGLAGVGQYF. DNA for the CDR3: TGTGCCATCAGTAGTGGGGGACTAGCGGGAGTGGGGCAGTACTTC.

Remarks on this clonotype: The germline gene is not matched at one end of the junction; a read error may be the cause. V is TRBV2 and J is TRBJ1-4; no reliable D call. CDR3 length: 14 amino acids. Germline V CDR1 and CDR2: SNHLY, FYNNEI. Here the CDR3 reads CASSLDTGYEKLFF. CDR3 in DNA: TGCGCCAGCAGCTTAGACACGGGGTATGAAAAACTGTTTTTT. Using reference TRBV2 and TRBJ1-4 for the parts outside the CDR3, the full variable domain is EPEVTQTPSHQVTQMGQEVILRCVPISNHLYFYWYRQILGQKVEFLVSFYNNEISEKSEIFDDQFSVERPDGSNFTLKIRSTKLEDSAMYFCASSLDTGYEKLFFGSGTQLSVL.

This rearrangement joins TRBV7-9 to TRBJ2-7; 13 bases are shared with TRBD2. Unmatched junction bases numbered 16, after V lost 5 bases and J lost 3 bases. The germline gives CDR1 SEHNR, CDR2 FQNEAQ (reference sequence). The CDR3 has 19 residues. The DNA of the CDR3 is TGTGCCAGCAGCCGCCGGACTAGCGGGAGATTGAGGGGCCTCTACGAGCAGTACTTC. This gives the protein CASSRRTSGRLRGLYEQYF.

This clonotype came up many times. The V and J genes are TRBV4-3 and TRBJ2-1; 8 bases map to TRBD2. CDR1 and CDR2 (germline): LGHNA, YSLEER. This CDR3 comprises 14 residues. J was trimmed by 6 bases and V by 1 base; bases with no gene match: 2. CDR3 bases: TGCGCCAGCAGCCAAGGCGGGGGGTTCAATGAGCAGTTCTTC. Its translation: CASSQGGGFNEQFF.

The chain joins TRBV20-1 to TRBJ2-7, with a possible D match to TRBD1 (5 bases). The V gene lost 0 bases and the J gene lost 2 bases, with 17 bases spanning the gap. The length of the CDR3 is 16 residues. Germline CDR1 and CDR2: DFQATT and SNEGSKA (reference sequence). The CDR3 spells CSARDRSGGRAYEQYF. CDR3 DNA: TGCAGTGCTAGAGATCGGAGTGGTGGCAGGGCCTACGAGCAGTACTTC.

The chain recombines TRBV19 with TRBJ2-7, with 8 positions matching TRBD1. Per the germline V gene, CDR1 is LNHDA and CDR2 is SQIVND (reference sequence). V shed 4 bases and J 3 bases; nucleotides not matched to a gene: 8. The CDR3 contains 15 residues. The CDR3 here is CASSNPETGDYEQYV. The CDR3 DNA follows: TGTGCCAGTAGTAACCCCGAGACAGGGGACTACGAGCAGTACGTC.

The chain joins TRBV5-1 to TRBJ2-7; 9 bases fit TRBD2. The CDR3 runs to 15 residues. Germline V lookup: CDR1 SGHRS, CDR2 YFSETQ. V was pared by 3 bases and J by 0 bases, with 4 bases of the junction left unmatched. CDR3 bases: TGCGCCAGCAGCTCACTAGCGGGTACCTCCTACGAGCAGTACTTC. It yields the protein CASSSLAGTSYEQYF. The variable domain in full, completed from reference TRBV5-1 and TRBJ2-7, reads KAGVTQTPRYLIKTRGQQVTLSCSPISGHRSVSWYQQTPGQGLQFLFEYFSETQRNKGNFPGRFSGRQFSNSRSEMNVSTLELGDSALYLCASSSLAGTSYEQYFGPGTRLTVT.

The V and J genes are TRBV10-3 and TRBJ1-2; D gene uncertain. CDR1 and CDR2 from the germline V gene are ENHRY and SYGVKD. CDR3 length equals 14 residues. Trimming removed 0 bases at V and 3 bases at J, with 8 bases between. The CDR3 DNA reads as TGTGCCATCAGTGAGTCGTTAGAGCACTATGGCTACACCTTC. Encoded protein: CAISESLEHYGYTF.

The gene calls are TRBV2 and TRBJ1-4; TRBD1 agrees at 7 bases. V lost 6 bases, J lost 9 bases, and 13 bases stayed unmatched. Germline lookup yields CDR1 SNHLY and CDR2 FYNNEI. This CDR3 has 15 amino acids. The CDR3: CASSPEQGSGQKLFF. The CDR3 DNA reads as TGTGCCAGCAGCCCCGAACAGGGGTCAGGCCAAAAACTGTTTTTT.

The chain has TRBV15 and TRBJ1-1; D gene uncertain. Trimming removed 5 bases at V and 0 bases at J, with 16 bases between. CDR1 is LNHNV and CDR2 is YYDKDF in the germline V gene (reference sequence). The length of the CDR3 is 16 residues. For the CDR3, the DNA is TGTGCCACCAGCGTAAGTCAAACAGCTATGAACACTGAAGCTTTCTTT. Protein sequence: CATSVSQTAMNTEAFF.

This clonotype has just a few counts. The chain combines TRBV20-1 with TRBJ2-7; tentative D call: TRBD2 (5 bases). Germline-derived CDR1 and CDR2 are DFQATT and SNEGSKA (reference sequence). Trimming pared 3 bases from V and 7 bases from J, leaving 13 bases between. The CDR3 spans 12 residues. CDR3 sequence: CSASLGVGEQYF. CDR3 coding DNA: TGCAGTGCTAGCCTCGGGGTTGGGGAGCAGTACTTC.

The chain joins TRBV20-1 to TRBJ1-1; 7 bases match TRBD1. Germline V gene sequence: CDR1 DFQATT, CDR2 SNEGSKA (reference sequence). The CDR3 contains 11 residues. V shed 8 bases, J shed 6 bases, and the junction held 6 bases outside the gene matches. CDR3 bases: TGCAGTAGCCCAGGGGGTGCTGAAGCTTTCTTT. Protein: CSSPGGAEAFF.

This clonotype has just a few counts. J is TRBJ1-6 and V is TRBV9; 7 positions match TRBD1. Germline trimming cut 0 bases from V and 4 bases from J; bases unmatched to any gene: 4. Germline CDR1 and CDR2: SGDLS and YYNGEE. The length of the CDR3 is 16 residues. CDR3 sequence (DNA): TGTGCCAGCAGCGTAGCTGGGACAGCTTATAATTCACCCCTCCACTTT. Translated: CASSVAGTAYNSPLHF. Variable domain in full (rest from reference TRBV9 and TRBJ1-6): DSGVTQTPKHLITATGQRVTLRCSPRSGDLSVYWYQQSLDQGLQFLIQYYNGEERAKGNILERFSAQQFPDLHSELNLSSLELGDSALYFCASSVAGTAYNSPLHFGNGTRLTVT.

The V gene is TRBV2, the J gene TRBJ1-1; no reliable D call. Germline V gene data show CDR1 as SNHLY and CDR2 as FYNNEI. This CDR3 contains 12 residues. Trimming took off 9 bases at V and 9 bases at J, with 17 bases between the two ends. CDR3 sequence: CASKSPHIQAFF. DNA for the CDR3: TGTGCCAGTAAGTCCCCCCACATCCAAGCTTTCTTT.

This clonotype was counted at least ten times. The chain recombines TRBV6-5 with TRBJ1-1, with a weak D call TRBD1 (6 bases). V was shortened by 6 bases and J by 1 base, with 15 bases between the two germline ends. Germline loops: CDR1 MNHEY, CDR2 SVGAGI. This CDR3 spans 15 amino acids. In DNA form, the CDR3 reads TGTGCCAGCAGCGCCACCGGGACAAAGAACACTGAAGCTTTCTTT. As protein: CASSATGTKNTEAFF.

The V gene is TRBV5-1, the J gene TRBJ1-1; no clear D gene. The germline V and J ends were trimmed by 4 bases and 6 bases, with 16 bases remaining between them. There are 14 residues in the CDR3. Germline CDR1 SGHRS, CDR2 YFSETQ. DNA for the CDR3: TGCGCCAGCAGCCCGGACGGACGCTTCGCTGAAGCTTTCTTT. Translation: CASSPDGRFAEAFF.

Only one count was recorded for this clonotype. The DNA for the CDR3 is TGTGCCAGCAGCTTGGGCCATGGCTACACCTTC. Its protein product is CASSLGHGYTF. The V call is TRBV5-6, the J call TRBJ1-2; D is unclear. The CDR3 length is 11 residues. Germline CDR1 reads SGHDT; CDR2 reads YYEEEE. Trimming pared 0 bases from V and 6 bases from J, leaving 3 bases between.

This clonotype was seen at least ten times. This sequence joins TRBV5-1 and TRBJ2-7; TRBD2 agrees at 11 bases. This CDR3 is 15 amino acids long. Trimming at V came to 0 bases and at J to 4 bases, leaving 3 bases not matched to a gene. The germline V gene has CDR1 SGHRS and CDR2 YFSETQ. CDR3 amino acids: CASSLEASGGYEQYF. The CDR3 nucleotides read TGCGCCAGCAGCTTGGAGGCTAGCGGGGGGTACGAGCAGTACTTC.

The chain carries TRBV20-1 and TRBJ2-5; unclear D gene. This CDR3 is 11 amino acids long. Germline V gene data show CDR1 as DFQATT and CDR2 as SNEGSKA (reference sequence). V shed 6 bases and J shed 2 bases, with 7 bases lying between them. The CDR3 is CSAGTQETQYF. In nucleotides, the CDR3 is TGCAGTGCCGGCACTCAAGAGACCCAGTACTTC.

The V gene is TRBV9, the J gene TRBJ2-7, with 9 bases lining up with TRBD1. After removal of 5 bases from V and 6 bases from J, the junction contained 12 bases not matched to a gene. The CDR3 extends over 15 amino acids. CDR1 and CDR2 from the germline V gene are SGDLS and YYNGEE. The CDR3 DNA follows: TGTGCCAGCAGGTATACAGGGGGCGCGGGGTCCGAGCAGTACTTC. Protein: CASRYTGGAGSEQYF. Full variable domain (missing parts from reference TRBV9 and TRBJ2-7): DSGVTQTPKHLITATGQRVTLRCSPRSGDLSVYWYQQSLDQGLQFLIQYYNGEERAKGNILERFSAQQFPDLHSELNLSSLELGDSALYFCASRYTGGAGSEQYFGPGTRLTVT.

The V and J genes are TRBV28 and TRBJ2-7; 8 bases match TRBD2. The V gene's germline CDR1 is MDHEN and CDR2 SYDVKM. V trimming: 5 bases; J trimming: 7 bases; junction bases outside the gene matches: 7. The CDR3 spans 13 residues. Here the CDR3 DNA reads TGTGCCAGCAGTCCTGCCGGGGGGGGGGAGCAGTACTTC. It is translated as CASSPAGGGEQYF. Variable domain in full (rest from reference TRBV28 and TRBJ2-7): DVKVTQSSRYLVKRTGEKVFLECVQDMDHENMFWYRQDPGLGLRLIYFSYDVKMKEKGDIPEGYSVSREKKERFSLILESASTNQTSMYLCASSPAGGGEQYFGPGTRLTVT.

The V and J genes are TRBV7-3 and TRBJ2-5; D ambiguous. The germline V and J ends were trimmed by 2 bases and 0 bases, with 4 bases remaining between them. The CDR3 runs 13 residues. Germline CDR1 and CDR2: SGHTA and FQGTGA. CDR3 sequence reads: CASSLGDQETQYF. In DNA, the CDR3 is TGTGCCAGCAGCTTAGGAGACCAAGAGACCCAGTACTTC.

The chain is built from TRBV7-2 and TRBJ2-2; perhaps TRBD2 as D (6 bases). From germline, CDR1 is SGHTA and CDR2 FQGNSA. With 1 base removed from V and 1 base from J, the gap between germline ends came to 10 bases. The CDR3 consists of 16 residues. The CDR3 region has the DNA TGTGCCAGCAGCTTAGGGAATAGCGGGAACACCGGGGAGCTGTTTTTT. Amino acid sequence: CASSLGNSGNTGELFF.

This chain links TRBV19 with TRBJ2-1; TRBD2 is a possible D gene (6 bases). The CDR3 consists of 14 residues. V dropped 2 bases and J dropped 8 bases, with 13 bases sitting between them. Germline CDR1 reads LNHDA; CDR2 reads SQIVND (reference sequence). The CDR3 loop reads CASSIPVGGDEQFF. CDR3 sequence (DNA): TGTGCCAGTAGTATACCGGTGGGGGGTGATGAGCAGTTCTTC. The full variable domain, its missing parts supplied by reference TRBV19 and TRBJ2-1, is DGGITQSPKYLFRKEGQNVTLSCEQNLNHDAMYWYRQDPGQGLRLIYYSQIVNDFQKGDIAEGYSVSREKKESFPLTVTSAQKNPTAFYLCASSIPVGGDEQFFGPGTRLTVL.

The rearrangement uses TRBV6-5 and TRBJ2-7; D gene ambiguous. V dropped 4 bases and J dropped 0 bases, with 10 bases sitting between them. The CDR3 contains 14 residues. In germline, CDR1 is MNHEY, CDR2 SVGAGI. The CDR3 coding sequence is TGTGCCAGCAGTTTCCGAGGACCCTCCTACGAGCAGTACTTC. It is translated as CASSFRGPSYEQYF.

This clonotype is deemed large (0.1 to 1%). The CDR3 region has the DNA TGTGCCAGCAGCTTAACGACGGGGAACACCGGGGAGCTGTTTTTT. It encodes CASSLTTGNTGELFF. The chain has TRBV7-8 and TRBJ2-2; D gene uncertain. This CDR3 is 15 amino acids long. V lost 2 bases and J lost 1, with 8 bases in between. Germline V gene data show CDR1 as SGHVS and CDR2 as FQNEAQ.

The rearrangement links TRBV24-1 to TRBJ2-5; D is tentatively TRBD1 or TRBD2 (5 bases each). V gave up 1 base and J gave up 2 bases, with 13 bases separating them. The CDR3 consists of 16 residues. The germline V gene encodes CDR1 KGHDR and CDR2 SFDVKD. The CDR3 DNA sequence: TGTGCCACCAGTGATTTACGGGACGGCAGACAAGAGACCCAGTACTTC. Its protein is CATSDLRDGRQETQYF.

This chain links TRBV9 with TRBJ2-3; 7 bases map to TRBD2. The CDR3 is made up of 14 amino acids. Germline V lookup: CDR1 SGDLS, CDR2 YYNGEE. V shed 4 bases, J shed 3 bases, and the junction held 5 bases outside the gene matches. The CDR3 sequence is CASSPWGGTDTQYF. The CDR3 DNA is TGTGCCAGCAGCCCCTGGGGGGGAACAGATACGCAGTATTTT.